This is a list of T cell receptor beta chains from one sample in a study of blood T cell repertoires in COVID-19. The table came from immunoSEQ multiplex PCR; TCRdb's copy has only in-frame clones and leaves some out. This table holds 250,000 to 300,000 clones, 85% to 90% found once. Specimen: PBMCs or T cells enriched from blood (not recorded which). Source of these receptors: a woman between 50 and 59 years old who had been exposed to COVID-19. Each CDR3 is given with its conserved first and last residue. The D gene is left open where the match is weak. The size of a clone is reported for some rows only, either as once, few or many, or as a class for expanded clones.

J gene: TRBJ1-1; D gene: NA; V gene: TRBV19; clone size: NA; CDR3 protein: CASSMSVGSTEAFF; CDR3 DNA: TGTGCCAGTAGTATGTCGGTGGGGAGCACTGAAGCTTTCTTT
J gene: TRBJ2-7; D gene: NA; V gene: TRBV28; clone size: NA; CDR3 protein: CASSFPEGGTGFPYEQYF; CDR3 DNA: TGTGCCAGCAGTTTCCCGGAGGGTGGAACGGGGTTTCCCTACGAGCAGTACTTC
J gene: TRBJ2-3; D gene: NA; V gene: TRBV19; clone size: NA; CDR3 protein: CASSVTGLAGGADTQYF; CDR3 DNA: TGTGCCAGTAGTGTGACAGGGTTGGCGGGGGGCGCAGATACGCAGTATTTT
J gene: TRBJ1-2; D gene: TRBD1; V gene: TRBV5-1; clone size: NA; CDR3 protein: CASSLEGTGDYAYGYTF; CDR3 DNA: TGCGCCAGCAGCTTGGAAGGGACAGGCGATTACGCCTATGGCTACACCTTC
J gene: TRBJ2-7; D gene: TRBD2; V gene: TRBV7-2; clone size: few; CDR3 protein: CASSRWAGGGRRYEQYF; CDR3 DNA: TGTGCCAGCAGCCGCTGGGCCGGGGGGGGACGGCGATACGAGCAGTACTTC
J gene: TRBJ1-4; D gene: NA; V gene: TRBV30; clone size: NA; CDR3 protein: CAWSGSGHPTNEKLFF; CDR3 DNA: TGTGCCTGGAGTGGTAGCGGTCATCCGACTAATGAAAAACTGTTTTTT
J gene: TRBJ2-7; D gene: TRBD2; V gene: TRBV3-1/TRBV3-2; clone size: few; CDR3 protein: CASSPGLAGGTRTYEQYF; CDR3 DNA: TGTGCCAGCAGCCCGGGACTAGCGGGGGGCACACGGACCTACGAGCAGTACTTC
J gene: TRBJ1-2; D gene: TRBD1; V gene: TRBV7-6; clone size: NA; CDR3 protein: CASSLGLGRAGTGEGYGYTF; CDR3 DNA: TGTGCCAGCAGCTTAGGTTTGGGGAGAGCCGGGACAGGGGAAGGCTATGGCTACACCTTC
J gene: TRBJ2-7; D gene: TRBD1; V gene: TRBV7-9; clone size: NA; CDR3 protein: CASSLAQTLGTGIPYEQYF; CDR3 DNA: TGTGCCAGCAGCTTAGCGCAGACCCTCGGGACAGGGATTCCCTACGAGCAGTACTTC
J gene: TRBJ2-7; D gene: NA; V gene: TRBV14; clone size: NA; CDR3 protein: CASSQRGGTGLYEQYF; CDR3 DNA: TGTGCCAGCAGCCAACGGGGGGGGACAGGGTTGTACGAGCAGTACTTC
J gene: TRBJ1-1; D gene: NA; V gene: TRBV3-1/TRBV3-2; clone size: NA; CDR3 protein: CASSPRGGTEAFF; CDR3 DNA: TGTGCCAGCAGTCCCCGAGGGGGCACTGAAGCTTTCTTT
J gene: TRBJ1-2; D gene: NA; V gene: TRBV3-1/TRBV3-2; clone size: NA; CDR3 protein: CASRAGDRGYTF; CDR3 DNA: TGTGCCAGCAGGGCCGGGGATCGTGGCTACACCTTC